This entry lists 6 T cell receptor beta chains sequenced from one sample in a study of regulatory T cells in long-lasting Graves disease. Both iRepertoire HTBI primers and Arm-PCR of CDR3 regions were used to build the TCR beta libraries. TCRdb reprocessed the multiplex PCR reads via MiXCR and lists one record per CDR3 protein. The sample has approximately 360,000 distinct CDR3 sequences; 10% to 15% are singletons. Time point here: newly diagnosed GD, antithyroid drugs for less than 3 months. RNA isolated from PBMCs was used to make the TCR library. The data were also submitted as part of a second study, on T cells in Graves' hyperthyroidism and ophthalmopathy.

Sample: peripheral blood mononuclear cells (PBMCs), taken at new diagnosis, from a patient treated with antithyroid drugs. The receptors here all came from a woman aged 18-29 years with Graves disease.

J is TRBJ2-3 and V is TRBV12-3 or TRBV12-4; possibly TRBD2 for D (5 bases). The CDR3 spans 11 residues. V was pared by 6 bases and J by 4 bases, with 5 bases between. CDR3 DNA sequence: TGTGCCAGCAGGCGGGCAGATACGCAGTATTTT. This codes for CASRRADTQYF.

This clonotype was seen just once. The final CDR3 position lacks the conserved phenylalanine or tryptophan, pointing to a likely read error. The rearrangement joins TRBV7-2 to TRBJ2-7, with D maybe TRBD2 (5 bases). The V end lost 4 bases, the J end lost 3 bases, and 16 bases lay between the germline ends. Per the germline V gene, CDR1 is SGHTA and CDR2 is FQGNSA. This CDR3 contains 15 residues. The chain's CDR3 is CASSSSGSAYYEQYA. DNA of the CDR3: TGTGCCAGCAGCTCTTCCGGTAGCGCGTACTACGAGCAGTACGCC.

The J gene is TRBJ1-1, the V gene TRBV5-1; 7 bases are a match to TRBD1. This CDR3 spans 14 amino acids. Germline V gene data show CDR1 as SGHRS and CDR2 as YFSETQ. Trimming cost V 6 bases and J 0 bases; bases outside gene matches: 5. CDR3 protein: CASTLTGMNTEAFF. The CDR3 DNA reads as TGCGCCAGCACCCTGACAGGGATGAACACTGAAGCTTTCTTT.

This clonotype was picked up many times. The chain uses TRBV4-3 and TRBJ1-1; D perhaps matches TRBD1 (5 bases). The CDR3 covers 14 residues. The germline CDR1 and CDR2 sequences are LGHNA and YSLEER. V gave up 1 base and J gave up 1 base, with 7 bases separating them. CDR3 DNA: TGCGCCAGCAGCCAAGTCAGGGCGAACACTGAAGCTTTCTTT. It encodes CASSQVRANTEAFF.

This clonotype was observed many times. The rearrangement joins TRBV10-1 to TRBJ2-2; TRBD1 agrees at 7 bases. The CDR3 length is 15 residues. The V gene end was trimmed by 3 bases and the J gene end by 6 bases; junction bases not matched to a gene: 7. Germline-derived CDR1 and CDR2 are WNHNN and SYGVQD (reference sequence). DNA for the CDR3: TGCGCCAGCAGTGAAGCGACAGGGTGGGCCGGGGAGCTGTTTTTT. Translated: CASSEATGWAGELFF.

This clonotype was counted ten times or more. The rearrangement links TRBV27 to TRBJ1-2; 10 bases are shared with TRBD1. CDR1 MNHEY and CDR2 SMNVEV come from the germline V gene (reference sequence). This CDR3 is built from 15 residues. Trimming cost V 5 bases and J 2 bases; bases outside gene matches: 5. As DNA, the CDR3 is TGTGCCAGCAGTCGAAAGGACAGGGGGAACTATGGCTACACCTTC. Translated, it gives CASSRKDRGNYGYTF.